A selection of T cell receptor beta chains follows, all from one sample in a study of CD8 T cells in Susac syndrome. TCRdb reprocessed the immunoSEQ multiplex PCR reads via MiXCR and lists one record per CDR3 protein. This sample has about 90,000 distinct CDR3 sequences; 85% to 95% occur once, and the top ten carry 0.32%. The sample comprised CD8+ T cells from PBMCs. The source is a human donor in good health. Each CDR3 is given without its conserved first and last residue. D genes are given only for firm matches.

>TRBV19|TRBJ1-1|NA
ASKGQGMTEAF
>TRBV7-9|TRBJ2-7|NA
ASSLSLPEQY
>TRBV6-5|TRBJ2-1|NA
ASSYAGGGNEQF
>TRBV20-1|TRBJ2-7|NA
SARDLRSSYEQY
>TRBV3-1|TRBJ2-1|TRBD2
ASSQAFTGGLHNEQF
>TRBV6-5|TRBJ1-1|TRBD1
ASSLGTGGEAF
>TRBV6-6|TRBJ1-4|NA
ASSSKGEIGEKLF
>TRBV4-1|TRBJ2-2|NA
ASSQEGGPGELF
>TRBV20-1|TRBJ2-1|NA
SARNEQF
>TRBV3-1|TRBJ2-2|NA
ASSWGPSNTGELF
>TRBV6-4|TRBJ2-3|TRBD2
ASSDQGGGPLDTQY
>TRBV6-5|TRBJ1-1|NA
ASSPSAGAGTEAF
>TRBV5-6|TRBJ2-7|NA
ASSLIVTYEQY
>TRBV4-1|TRBJ1-1|NA
ASSQDLGKSEAF
>TRBV5-1|TRBJ1-1|NA
ASSPRTDLEAF
>TRBV11-2|TRBJ2-5|NA
ASSFVGGKETQY
>TRBV3-1|TRBJ1-2|NA
ASSQGPLTGSPGYGYT
>TRBV11-2|TRBJ1-3|TRBD1
ASSFGTGLSGNTIY
>TRBV7-6|TRBJ2-5|TRBD2
ASSSSGLVLETQY
>TRBV6-1|TRBJ2-2|NA
ASSERGSWNTGELF
>TRBV6-5|TRBJ2-5|TRBD1
ASSYMDRGSETQY
>TRBV7-6|TRBJ2-7|TRBD2
ASSPAGPGGEQY
>TRBV13|TRBJ1-5|NA
ASMGDNQPQH
>TRBV5-4|TRBJ2-5|NA
ASSYDPEETQY
>TRBV6-1|TRBJ1-1|NA
ASSPRVGANTEAF
>TRBV5-6|TRBJ2-3|NA
ASRGTDTQY
>TRBV3-1|TRBJ1-2|NA
ASSQGIGYSRL
>TRBV29-1|TRBJ2-1|NA
SARIQNEQF
>TRBV5-4|TRBJ1-2|TRBD1
ASSWGQGGRGYT
>TRBV9|TRBJ1-1|NA
ASSVAGGADTEAF
>TRBV7-2|TRBJ2-3|TRBD1
ASSFGQGSTDTQY
>TRBV20-1|TRBJ1-1|NA
SARDQAAPNTEAF
>TRBV7-9|TRBJ2-7|NA
ASSPGSWGSYEQY
>TRBV29-1|TRBJ1-2|TRBD1
SVGPGTGDEGYGYT
>TRBV13|TRBJ1-1|NA
ASSLNTKAF
>TRBV29-1|TRBJ2-4|NA
SARDLAKNIQY
>TRBV20-1|TRBJ2-5|NA
SAEHGPLNQETQY